These 6 T cell receptor beta chains were all obtained from the same sample, sequenced in a study of cytomegalovirus exposure and HLA in healthy donors. The data were produced by immunoSEQ multiplex PCR, yet TCRdb's version contains in-frame clones alone and is incomplete. The table has under 140,000 clones, approximately 88% seen once. The sample consisted of PBMCs. The receptors were sampled from a woman under 40 in good health and CMV-seropositive.

This clone was observed a handful of times. This rearrangement joins TRBV19 to TRBJ1-2, with TRBD1 as a possible D gene (5 bases). Germline assignment: CDR1 LNHDA and CDR2 SQIVND (reference sequence). The CDR3 runs to 11 residues. V shed 5 bases and J shed 8 bases, with 9 bases lying between them. The CDR3 loop reads CASSSWGGYTF. The CDR3 DNA reads as TGTGCCAGTAGTTCGTGGGGCGGCTACACCTTC.

The chain has TRBV4-2 and TRBJ1-1; TRBD1 agrees at 7 bases. The CDR3 runs 17 residues. V trimming: 3 bases; J trimming: 0 bases; junction bases outside the gene matches: 10. The germline V gene has CDR1 LGHNA and CDR2 YNFKEQ. As DNA, the CDR3 is TGTGCCAGCAGCCACACATTACCCAGGGGGTTGAACACTGAAGCTTTCTTT. It specifies CASSHTLPRGLNTEAFF.

The CDR3 DNA follows: TGCGCCAGCAGCCAAGGGACAGGGGACTACGAGCAGTACTTC. It is translated as CASSQGTGDYEQYF. The rearrangement joins TRBV4-3 to TRBJ2-7, with TRBD1 matching 9 bases. CDR1 is LGHNA, CDR2 YSLEER, per germline. The CDR3 length is 14 residues. J lost 3 bases, V lost 1 base, and 1 base had no gene match.

The V gene is TRBV30, the J gene TRBJ2-7, with D unclear. The CDR3 length is 12 residues. Germline CDR1 reads GTSNPN; CDR2 reads SVGIG (reference sequence). V was pared by 0 bases and J by 1 base, with 4 bases between. The CDR3 nucleotides are TGTGCCTGGAGTGTACGGTCCTACGAGCAGTACTTC. Its protein product is CAWSVRSYEQYF. The full variable domain, its missing parts supplied by reference TRBV30 and TRBJ2-7, is SQTIHQWPATLVQPVGSPLSLECTVEGTSNPNLYWYRQAAGRGLQLLFYSVGIGQISSEVPQNLSASRPQDRQFILSSKKLLLSDSGFYLCAWSVRSYEQYFGPGTRLTVT.

This chain joins TRBV18 and TRBJ2-5; TRBD1 is a possible D gene (6 bases). CDR1 is KGHSH and CDR2 is LQKENI in the germline V gene. This CDR3 region has 14 residues. Between the trimmed V and J ends, which lost 3 bases and 2 bases, there was a span of 10 bases. CDR3 coding DNA: TGTGCCAGCTCACCGTCGAGGGGGCAAGAGACCCAGTACTTC. Translated, it gives CASSPSRGQETQYF.

V usage is TRBV2 and J usage is TRBJ2-5; the D gene is possibly TRBD1 (5 bases). Trimming took off 5 bases at V and 0 bases at J, with 16 bases between the two ends. CDR1 and CDR2 from the germline V gene are SNHLY and FYNNEI. The CDR3 is 16 residues long. As DNA, the CDR3 is TGTGCCAGCAGTACCTTCGATAGACAGTACCAAGAGACCCAGTACTTC. Its protein product is CASSTFDRQYQETQYF.